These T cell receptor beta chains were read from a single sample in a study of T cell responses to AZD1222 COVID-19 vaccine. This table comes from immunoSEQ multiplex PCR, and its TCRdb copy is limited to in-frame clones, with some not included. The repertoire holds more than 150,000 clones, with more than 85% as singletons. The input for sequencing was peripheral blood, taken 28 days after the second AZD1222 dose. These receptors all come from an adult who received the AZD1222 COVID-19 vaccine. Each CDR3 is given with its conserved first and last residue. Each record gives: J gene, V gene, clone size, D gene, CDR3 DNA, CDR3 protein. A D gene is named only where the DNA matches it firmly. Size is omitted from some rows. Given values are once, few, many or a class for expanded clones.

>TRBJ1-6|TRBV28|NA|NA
TGTGCCAGCAGTTCCCCCCAGACAGGCTCCTATAATTCACCCCTCCACTTT
CASSSPQTGSYNSPLHF
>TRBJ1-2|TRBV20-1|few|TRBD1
TGCAGTGCTAGTATGACAGGGGGGGGCTATGGCTACACCTTC
CSASMTGGGYGYTF
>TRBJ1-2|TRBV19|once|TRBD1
TGTGCCAGTAGTATCAGGGGGCTAGGCTATGGCTACACCTTC
CASSIRGLGYGYTF
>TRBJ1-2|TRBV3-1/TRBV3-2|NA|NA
TGTGCCAGCAGCCGGGGGCCGGAAGGCTACACCTTC
CASSRGPEGYTF
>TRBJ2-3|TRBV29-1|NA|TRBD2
TGCAGCGTTGAAAGAGCGGGGACTAGCACAGATACGCAGTATTTT
CSVERAGTSTDTQYF
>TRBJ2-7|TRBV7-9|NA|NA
TGTGCCAGCAGCTTAATTTCTAACGAGCAGTACTTC
CASSLISNEQYF
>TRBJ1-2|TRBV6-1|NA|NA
TGTGCCAGCAGTGAAAGTCCGGGGCCTAACTATGGCTACACCTTC
CASSESPGPNYGYTF
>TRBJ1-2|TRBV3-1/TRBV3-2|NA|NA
TGTGCCAGCAGCCAAGACCTCCGGGGGGCAGGGCTCAACTATGGCTACACCTTC
CASSQDLRGAGLNYGYTF
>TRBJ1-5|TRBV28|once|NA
TGTGCCAGCAGGCCCCGGGAACTCAATCAGCCCCAGCATTTT
CASRPRELNQPQHF
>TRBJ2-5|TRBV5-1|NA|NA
TGCGCCAGCAGCGCCCAAACTAGCTTGGAGACCCAGTACTTC
CASSAQTSLETQYF
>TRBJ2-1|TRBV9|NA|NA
TGTGCCAGCAGCGTAGTAGGGGGGTCCTACAATGAGCAGTTCTTC
CASSVVGGSYNEQFF
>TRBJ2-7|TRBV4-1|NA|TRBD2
TGCGCCAGCAGCCAAGATAGCGTACTAGCGGGCGAGCAGTACTTC
CASSQDSVLAGEQYF
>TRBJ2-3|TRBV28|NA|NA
TGTGCCAGCAGGCGGACACTTAGCACAGATACGCAGTATTTT
CASRRTLSTDTQYF
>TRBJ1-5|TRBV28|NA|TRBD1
TGTGCCAGCAGTCCCGGGACAGGGATATGGCCCCAGCATTTT
CASSPGTGIWPQHF
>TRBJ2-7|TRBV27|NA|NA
TGTGCCAGCAGTCCAAACCCCTTGACGGCGCTGGCCTACGAGCAGTACTTC
CASSPNPLTALAYEQYF
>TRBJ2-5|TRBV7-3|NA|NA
TGTGCCAGCAGCTTAGACACCGCACAAGAGACCCAGTACTTC
CASSLDTAQETQYF
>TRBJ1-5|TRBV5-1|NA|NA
TGCGCCAGCAGCTTGGGACCCAGCAATCAGCCCCAGCATTTT
CASSLGPSNQPQHF
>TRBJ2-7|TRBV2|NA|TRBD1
TGTGCCAGCAGTGGAGGGACAGCTGAGCAGTACTTC
CASSGGTAEQYF
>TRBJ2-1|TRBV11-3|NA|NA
TGTGCCAGCAGCCCAGGGGGGGGGTTAAACAATGAGCAGTTCTTC
CASSPGGGLNNEQFF
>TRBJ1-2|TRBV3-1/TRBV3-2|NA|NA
TGTGCCAGCAGCCCGGACCACGCTCGGGGCTACACCTTC
CASSPDHARGYTF
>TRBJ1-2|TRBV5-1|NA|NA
TGCGCCAGCAGCTTGGTTACAGGGTATGGCTACACCTTC
CASSLVTGYGYTF
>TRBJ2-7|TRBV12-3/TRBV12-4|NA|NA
TGTGCCAGCAGTTTATTGGTCTACGAGCAGTACTTC
CASSLLVYEQYF
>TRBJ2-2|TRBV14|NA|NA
TGTGCCAGCAGCCAAGGTATTCACTACACCGGGGAGCTGTTTTTT
CASSQGIHYTGELFF
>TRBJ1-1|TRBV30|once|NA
TGTGCCCTCAGGGGATTGGGGTCGAACACTGAAGCTTTCTTT
CALRGLGSNTEAFF
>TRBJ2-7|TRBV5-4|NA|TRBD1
TGTGCCAGCAGCCGGAGGACAGGGAAAGTCGGCTACGAGCAGTACTTC
CASSRRTGKVGYEQYF
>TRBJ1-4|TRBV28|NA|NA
TGTGCCAGCAGTCGCTGGACCGTCCTCATCGCAACTAATGAAAAACTGTTTTTT
CASSRWTVLIATNEKLFF
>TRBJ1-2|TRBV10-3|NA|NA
TGTGCCATGGGCTTACGACCTAACTATGGCTACACCTTC
CAMGLRPNYGYTF
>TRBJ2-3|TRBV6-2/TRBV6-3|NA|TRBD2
TGTGCCAGCAGTTATCAAATGGGAGGGCCTACAGATACGCAGTATTTT
CASSYQMGGPTDTQYF
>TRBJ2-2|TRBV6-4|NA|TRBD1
TGTGCCAGCAGTTTAAATCCGGGACAGGGGAGCACCGGGGAGCTGTTTTTT
CASSLNPGQGSTGELFF
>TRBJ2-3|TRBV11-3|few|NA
TGTGCCAGCAGGGGGGACACAGATACGCAGTATTTT
CASRGDTDTQYF
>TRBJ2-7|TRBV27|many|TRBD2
TGTGCCACCACATCCCGAGGGAGGGAGCCCTACGAGCAGTACTTC
CATTSRGREPYEQYF
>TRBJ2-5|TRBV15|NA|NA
TGTGCCACCAGTCTCCACCAAGAGACCCAGTACTTC
CATSLHQETQYF
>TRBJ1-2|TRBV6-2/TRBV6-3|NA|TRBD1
TGTGCCAGCAGTTACGCTTACGGGACAGGAATAAACTATGGCTACACCTTC
CASSYAYGTGINYGYTF
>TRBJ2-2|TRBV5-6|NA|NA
TGTGCCAGCAGCTTGGTTCAGGCCACCGGGGAGCTGTTTTTT
CASSLVQATGELFF
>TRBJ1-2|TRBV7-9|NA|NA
TGTGCCAGCAGCTTAGGCTCGAGTGAGACCGTCTATGGCTACACCTTC
CASSLGSSETVYGYTF
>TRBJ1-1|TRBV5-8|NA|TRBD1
TGTGCCAGCAGCCTACAGGGGGCAGGGACTGAAGCTTTCTTT
CASSLQGAGTEAFF
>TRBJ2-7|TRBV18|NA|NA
TGTGCCAGCTCACCACGGGGCGGGGTCACCTACGAGCAGTACTTC
CASSPRGGVTYEQYF
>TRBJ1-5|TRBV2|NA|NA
TGTGCCAGCAGTGGGACGTATCCTAATCAGCCCCAGCATTTT
CASSGTYPNQPQHF
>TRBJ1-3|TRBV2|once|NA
TGTGCCAGCAGTGTGGTGGGAAACACCATATATTTT
CASSVVGNTIYF
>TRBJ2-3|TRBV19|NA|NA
TGTGCCAATCCGTGGACCACAGATACGCAGTATTTT
CANPWTTDTQYF